This TCR beta chain was obtained from a study of blood T cell repertoires in COVID-19. Study background: Whether acute or convalescent, the COVID-19 samples came from the United States, Italy and Spain.

V trimming: 3 bases; J trimming: 5 bases; junction bases outside the gene matches: 9. The CDR3 covers 15 residues. Germline V gene data show CDR1 as MNHEY and CDR2 as SVGEGT. While infection was still active, Seattle patients were enrolled and then followed longitudinally. Assay used: immunoSEQ multiplex PCR; TCRdb lists only in-frame clones, some missing. The sample holds 410,000 or so clones, 70% to 90% seen once. The chain has TRBV6-2 or TRBV6-3 and TRBJ2-7; 8 nucleotides agree with TRBD1. This clonotype was obtained from a woman in her thirties or forties with COVID-19, enrolled during active disease. Sequences were obtained from peripheral blood. The CDR3 DNA sequence: TGTGCCAGCAGTTATCCCCCGGACAGGGTGAACGAGCAGTACTTC. Translating it yields CASSYPPDRVNEQYF.